This entry describes one T cell receptor (beta chain). Its antigen is as yet unknown. Looked up from germline, CDR1 is DFQATT and CDR2 is SNEGSKA (reference sequence). The length of the CDR3 is 16 residues. The germline V and J ends were trimmed by 5 bases and 7 bases, with 26 bases remaining between them. The source of the sample is a study of identical twins. The study's findings and limits: It was cross-sectional statistical analysis, not following the same donors, that the conclusions relied on.

MiXCR, applied by TCRdb to the 5' RACE reads, yields one record per CDR3 protein. This sample yields some 790,000 distinct CDR3 sequences, of which 15% to 20% are seen a single time; around 13% belongs to the top ten. The sample was also reused in another study, on T cells expressing NK-cell markers. This second study notes: Each TCR beta repertoire originated in sorted T cells that were CD3+CD56+NKG2C+, CD3+CD56+NKG2C- or CD3+CD56-NKG2C+.

The V gene is TRBV20-1, the J gene TRBJ2-5; D is perhaps TRBD1 or TRBD2 (7 bases each). The sequenced material came from PBMCs. The sequence was collected from a woman younger than 30 in good health. CDR3 in amino acids: CSASPFRAGGGLTQYF. The CDR3 DNA is TGCAGTGCTTCCCCCTTCCGGGCAGGGGGGGGATTGACCCAGTACTTC.